The 10 T cell receptor beta chains below come from one sample, sequenced in a study of molecular identifiers for immune sequencing clone quantification. MiXCR, applied by TCRdb to the PCR reads, yields one record per CDR3 protein. Of 490,000 or so distinct CDR3 sequences in the sample, about 25% are singletons; the top ten hold around 0.78%. The sequenced sample was naive CD8+ T cells from blood, with Jurkat cell RNA spiked in. Subset denoted: FACS-sorted CD8+CD4-CCR7+CD45RA+ naive T cells. All receptors derive from a human donor in good health. Some libraries in this study had Jurkat cell RNA spiked in.

Worth noting for this clonotype: Since a much larger clone is just one base distant, this may be a read error. This sequence joins TRBV5-1 and TRBJ2-7; TRBD1 or TRBD2 may be the D gene (5 bases each). The CDR3 is 15 amino acids. The germline V and J ends were trimmed by 4 bases and 3 bases, with 17 bases remaining between them. CDR1 and CDR2 (germline): SGHRS, YFSETQ. The CDR3 protein is CASSPSGDQLYEQYF. CDR3 sequence (DNA): TGCGCCAGCAGCCCCTCCGGGGACCAACTCTACGAGCAGTACTTC. The full variable domain, in which reference TRBV5-1 and TRBJ2-7 provide the parts outside the CDR3, is KAGVTQTPRYLIKTRGQQVTLSCSPISGHRSVSWYQQTPGQGLQFLFEYFSETQRNKGNFPGRFSGRQFSNSRSEMNVSTLELGDSALYLCASSPSGDQLYEQYFGPGTRLTVT.

The gene calls are TRBV28 and TRBJ1-2; D not certain. V lost 2 bases and J 5 bases, leaving 9 bases between the germline ends. The CDR3 is 13 residues long. CDR1 and CDR2 from the germline V gene are MDHEN and SYDVKM. CDR3 DNA: TGTGCCAGCAGTTTAGCGGGATTTTATGGCTACACCTTC. It is translated as CASSLAGFYGYTF.

V and J are TRBV29-1 and TRBJ1-2; tentatively, D is TRBD1 (5 bases). This CDR3 is 12 amino acids long. Germline values: CDR1 SQVTM, CDR2 ANQGSEA. V dropped 1 base and J dropped 8 bases, with 11 bases sitting between them. CDR3 nucleotide sequence: TGCAGCGTTGAAGGGCAGGGACCCGGCTACACCTTC. Its protein product is CSVEGQGPGYTF. Full variable domain (rest looked up from reference TRBV29-1 and TRBJ1-2): SAVISQKPSRDICQRGTSLTIQCQVDSQVTMMFWYRQQPGQSLTLIATANQGSEATYESGFVIDKFPISRPNLTFSTLTVSNMSPEDSSIYLCSVEGQGPGYTFGSGTRLTVV.

On this clonotype: A read error may account for a junction end that differs from germline. This chain joins TRBV27 and TRBJ2-3; 7 nucleotides align to TRBD1. The germline gives CDR1 MNHEY, CDR2 SMNVEV (reference sequence). The CDR3 is 15 residues long. The DNA of the CDR3 is TGTGCCAGCAGTTTAGTGAGGGGGCAATTAGATACGAAGTATTTT. Residues: CASSLVRGQLDTKYF.

In its sample, this clonotype was seen a few times. The chain recombines TRBV19 with TRBJ1-1; no clear D. Germline V gene lookup returns CDR1 LNHDA and CDR2 SQIVND (reference sequence). The CDR3 contains 16 residues. Trimming stripped 5 bases from V and 0 bases from J, with 16 bases between. CDR3 region: CASSWRSGSMNTEAFF. CDR3 coding DNA: TGTGCCAGTAGTTGGCGATCAGGTTCCATGAACACTGAAGCTTTCTTT.

This chain joins TRBV6-2 or TRBV6-3 and TRBJ2-7; D unresolved. Germline V gene lookup returns CDR1 MNHEY and CDR2 SVGEGT. CDR3 length: 13 residues. Trimming took off 2 bases at V and 2 bases at J, with 7 bases between the two ends. The CDR3, as DNA: TGTGCCAGCAGTTACGTGGACCCCTACGAGCAGTACTTC. It specifies CASSYVDPYEQYF.

This clonotype has at least ten counts. The chain employs TRBV9 and TRBJ1-1; no reliable D call. The ends were cut back, 10 bases at V and 4 bases at J, with 17 bases in the middle. Germline CDR1 reads SGDLS; CDR2 reads YYNGEE. The CDR3 spans 13 residues. CDR3 loop: CASSQPRGTEAFF. The CDR3 coding sequence is TGTGCCTCCTCCCAACCAAGAGGCACTGAAGCTTTCTTT. Based on the CDR3 plus reference TRBV9 and TRBJ1-1, the full variable domain is DSGVTQTPKHLITATGQRVTLRCSPRSGDLSVYWYQQSLDQGLQFLIQYYNGEERAKGNILERFSAQQFPDLHSELNLSSLELGDSALYFCASSQPRGTEAFFGQGTRLTVV.

This clonotype showed up many times. The chain employs TRBV27 and TRBJ2-3, with D uncertain. CDR1 is MNHEY, CDR2 SMNVEV, per germline (reference sequence). The CDR3 consists of 13 residues. V was clipped by 4 bases and J by 2 bases, with 7 bases between them. CDR3 nucleotide sequence: TGTGCCAGCAGTTACCTGATCACAGATACGCAGTATTTT. Residues: CASSYLITDTQYF.

The chain carries TRBV28 and TRBJ2-3; D is undetermined. Looked up from germline, CDR1 is MDHEN and CDR2 is SYDVKM. Trimming pared 5 bases from V and 3 bases from J, leaving 12 bases between. The CDR3 runs 14 residues. The CDR3 region has the DNA TGTGCCAGCAGTCCACCCCCCGAGACAGATACGCAGTATTTT. Translation: CASSPPPETDTQYF. Together with reference TRBV28 and TRBJ2-3, the CDR3 gives the full variable domain: DVKVTQSSRYLVKRTGEKVFLECVQDMDHENMFWYRQDPGLGLRLIYFSYDVKMKEKGDIPEGYSVSREKKERFSLILESASTNQTSMYLCASSPPPETDTQYFGPGTRLTVL.

This chain joins TRBV27 and TRBJ1-5; D unresolved. The CDR3 loop spans 14 amino acids. Trimming removed 5 bases from V and 4 bases from J, with 12 bases in between. The germline gives CDR1 MNHEY, CDR2 SMNVEV (reference sequence). The CDR3 here is CASSVTSGNQPQHF. For the CDR3, the DNA is TGTGCCAGCAGTGTGACATCGGGGAATCAGCCCCAGCATTTT.